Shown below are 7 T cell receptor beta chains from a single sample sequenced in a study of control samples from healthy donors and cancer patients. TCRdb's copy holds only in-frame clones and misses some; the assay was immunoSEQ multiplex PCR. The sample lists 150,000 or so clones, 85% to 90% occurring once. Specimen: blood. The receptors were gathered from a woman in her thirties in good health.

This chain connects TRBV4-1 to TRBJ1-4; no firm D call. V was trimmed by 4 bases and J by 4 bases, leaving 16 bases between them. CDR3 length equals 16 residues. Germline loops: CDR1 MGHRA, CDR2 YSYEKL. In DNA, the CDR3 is TGCGCCAGCAGCCCGGGATCGGGCAGAGGTAATGAAAAACTGTTTTTT. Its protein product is CASSPGSGRGNEKLFF.

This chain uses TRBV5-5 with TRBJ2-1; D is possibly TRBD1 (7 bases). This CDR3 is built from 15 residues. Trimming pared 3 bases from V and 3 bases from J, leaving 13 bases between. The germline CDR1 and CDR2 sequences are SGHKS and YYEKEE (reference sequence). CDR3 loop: CASSSAGGSYNEQFF. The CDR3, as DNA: TGTGCCAGCAGCTCCGCAGGGGGGAGCTACAATGAGCAGTTCTTC.

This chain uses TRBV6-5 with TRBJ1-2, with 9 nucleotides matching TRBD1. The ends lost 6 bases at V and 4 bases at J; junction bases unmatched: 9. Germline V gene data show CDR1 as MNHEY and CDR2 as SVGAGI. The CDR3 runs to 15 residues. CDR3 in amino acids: CASRGMGQGGYGYTF. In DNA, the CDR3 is TGTGCCAGCAGGGGCATGGGACAGGGTGGCTATGGCTACACCTTC.

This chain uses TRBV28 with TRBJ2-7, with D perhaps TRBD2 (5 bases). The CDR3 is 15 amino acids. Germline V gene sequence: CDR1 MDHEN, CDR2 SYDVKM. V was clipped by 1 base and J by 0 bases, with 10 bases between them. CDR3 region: CASSLSSLSSYEQYF. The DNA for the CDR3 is TGTGCCAGCAGTTTATCTAGCCTGAGCTCCTACGAGCAGTACTTC.

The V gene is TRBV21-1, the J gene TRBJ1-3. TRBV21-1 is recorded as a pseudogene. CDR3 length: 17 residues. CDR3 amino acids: CASSPKWHRVPGNTIYF. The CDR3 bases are TGTGCCAGCAGCCCAAAGTGGCATAGGGTCCCTGGAAACACCATATATTTT.

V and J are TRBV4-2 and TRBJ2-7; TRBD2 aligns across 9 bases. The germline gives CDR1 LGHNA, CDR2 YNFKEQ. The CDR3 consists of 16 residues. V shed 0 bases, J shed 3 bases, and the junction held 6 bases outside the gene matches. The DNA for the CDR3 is TGTGCCAGCAGCCAAGAACAGGGTAGCGGGAGCTACGAGCAGTACTTC. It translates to CASSQEQGSGSYEQYF.

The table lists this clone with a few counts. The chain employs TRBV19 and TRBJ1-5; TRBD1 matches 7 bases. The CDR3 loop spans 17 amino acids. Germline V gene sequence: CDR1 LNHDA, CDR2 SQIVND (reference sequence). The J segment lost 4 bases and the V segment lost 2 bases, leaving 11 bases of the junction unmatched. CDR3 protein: CASSISGATGANQPQHF. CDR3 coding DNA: TGTGCCAGTAGTATATCCGGGGCAACAGGGGCTAATCAGCCCCAGCATTTT.